This T cell receptor beta chain comes out of a study of shared clonotypes between healthy human individuals. Across the whole study: CD4 naive and CD4 memory each took three plates per donor, while CD8 naive took two and CD8 memory one. Study results and limitations: The sharing of about 5.3% of naive CD4 clonotypes was seen across a few donors.

Trimming cost V 5 bases and J 2 bases; bases outside gene matches: 6. Germline V CDR1 and CDR2: SGHTA, FQGTGA. The CDR3 loop spans 16 amino acids. This clone was found once. Its target is not known. Donors comprised healthy HIV-negative adults lacking recent acute infections or vaccinations. CD4+ cells yielded CD45RA+ naive and CD45RA-negative memory subsets. This table comes from immunoSEQ multiplex PCR, and its TCRdb copy is limited to in-frame clones, with some not included. Here the sample spans more than 850,000 clones, about 84% being singletons. V usage is TRBV7-3 and J usage is TRBJ2-3, with 11 bases matching TRBD2. The sample was memory CD4+ T cells from PBMCs. Noted subset: CD45RA-negative fraction. This TCR came from a man in his late teens or twenties in good health. Some clones in this sample may be carry-over from other donors' samples. CDR3: CASSPGLAGLTDTQYF. The CDR3 region has the DNA TGTGCCAGCAGCCCCGGACTAGCGGGCCTCACAGATACGCAGTATTTT. Full variable domain (outside the CDR3, taken from reference TRBV7-3 and TRBJ2-3): GAGVSQTPSNKVTEKGKYVELRCDPISGHTALYWYRQSLGQGPEFLIYFQGTGAADDSGLPNDRFFAVRPEGSVSTLKIQRTERGDSAVYLCASSPGLAGLTDTQYFGPGTRLTVL.